Listed below are T cell receptor beta chains from one sample, sequenced in a study of T cell changes during pregnancy in multiple sclerosis. Only in-frame clones appear in the TCRdb table, and some are missing; sequencing was by immunoSEQ multiplex PCR. The data show tens of thousands of clones, with approximately 94% seen just once and less than 3% held by the top ten. The sequenced sample was CD8+ T cells from peripheral blood mononuclear cells, obtained after pregnancy. Receptors originate from a female donor with multiple sclerosis, enrolled in a pregnancy study. The CDR3 runs from the conserved cysteine through the conserved F or W. D genes are given only for firm matches. Some rows mark clone size as missing; the rest say once, few, many or name a class of expanded clone.

J: TRBJ2-7; V: TRBV18; D: NA; size: NA; CDR3: CASSRGEGVLYEQYF; DNA: TGTGCCAGCTCGCGCGGGGAGGGGGTTCTATACGAGCAGTACTTC
J: TRBJ2-1; V: TRBV7-3; D: TRBD2; size: NA; CDR3: CASSILAGSYNEQFF; DNA: TGTGCCAGCAGCATCCTAGCGGGATCCTACAATGAGCAGTTCTTC
J: TRBJ1-2; V: TRBV29-1; D: NA; size: NA; CDR3: CSVEDRVGYTF; DNA: TGCAGCGTTGAAGACCGGGTAGGCTACACCTTC
J: TRBJ1-5; V: TRBV28; D: NA; size: NA; CDR3: CASRDLTASQPQHF; DNA: TGTGCCAGCAGAGATTTAACCGCTAGTCAGCCCCAGCATTTT
J: TRBJ2-7; V: TRBV5-1; D: TRBD1; size: NA; CDR3: CASSSRQGNYEQYF; DNA: TGCGCCAGCAGCTCCCGACAGGGAAACTACGAGCAGTACTTC
J: TRBJ2-2; V: TRBV15; D: NA; size: NA; CDR3: CATSRDRFTGELFF; DNA: TGTGCCACCAGCAGAGACAGGTTCACCGGGGAGCTGTTTTTT
J: TRBJ2-7; V: TRBV9; D: TRBD2; size: NA; CDR3: CASSVGREVQYEQYF; DNA: TGTGCCAGCAGCGTAGGGCGGGAGGTCCAATACGAGCAGTACTTC
J: TRBJ2-1; V: TRBV30; D: NA; size: NA; CDR3: CAWSVQWNEQFF; DNA: TGTGCCTGGAGTGTACAGTGGAATGAGCAGTTCTTC
J: TRBJ1-1; V: TRBV12-5; D: TRBD1; size: NA; CDR3: CASGPNRGRRTEAFF; DNA: TGTGCTAGTGGTCCGAACAGGGGGAGACGAACTGAAGCTTTCTTT
J: TRBJ1-1; V: TRBV28; D: NA; size: NA; CDR3: CASSFPGNTEAFF; DNA: TGTGCCAGCAGTTTTCCGGGGAACACTGAAGCTTTCTTT
J: TRBJ1-5; V: TRBV19; D: NA; size: once; CDR3: CASSSGNQPQHF; DNA: TGTGCCAGTAGTAGCGGCAATCAGCCCCAGCATTTT
J: TRBJ2-3; V: TRBV5-6; D: TRBD2; size: NA; CDR3: CASSSMTSGTRDTQYF; DNA: TGTGCCAGCAGCTCCATGACTAGCGGGACCAGGGATACGCAGTATTTT
J: TRBJ1-1; V: TRBV13; D: NA; size: NA; CDR3: CASSQRTEAFF; DNA: TGTGCCAGCAGCCAGCGGACTGAAGCTTTCTTT
J: TRBJ2-7; V: TRBV29-1; D: NA; size: NA; CDR3: CSTMETDSYEQYF; DNA: TGCAGCACAATGGAGACGGACTCCTACGAGCAGTACTTC
J: TRBJ2-3; V: TRBV5-4; D: NA; size: NA; CDR3: CASSLTGITDTQYF; DNA: TGTGCCAGCAGCTTGACAGGGATCACAGATACGCAGTATTTT
J: TRBJ2-7; V: TRBV7-6; D: TRBD1; size: once; CDR3: CASSSRQGGYEQYF; DNA: TGTGCCAGCAGCTCCCGACAGGGGGGATACGAGCAGTACTTC
J: TRBJ1-5; V: TRBV19; D: TRBD1; size: NA; CDR3: CASSKGDRGHGKPQHF; DNA: TGTGCCAGTAGTAAGGGCGACAGGGGGCACGGTAAGCCCCAGCATTTT
J: TRBJ1-1; V: TRBV25-1; D: TRBD1; size: NA; CDR3: CASSASWDRGKTFF; DNA: TGTGCCAGCAGTGCCTCCTGGGACAGGGGGAAGACTTTCTTT
J: TRBJ2-3; V: TRBV11-2; D: TRBD1; size: NA; CDR3: CASSTGGGTDTQYF; DNA: TGTGCCAGCAGCACAGGGGGCGGCACAGATACGCAGTATTTT
J: TRBJ2-7; V: TRBV7-3; D: TRBD2; size: NA; CDR3: CASSLTGLAEPHEQYF; DNA: TGTGCCAGCAGCTTAACCGGACTAGCGGAACCCCACGAGCAGTACTTC
J: TRBJ1-2; V: TRBV5-1; D: TRBD1; size: NA; CDR3: CASSLEGQGSGYTF; DNA: TGCGCCAGCAGCTTGGAGGGACAGGGGAGCGGCTACACCTTC
J: TRBJ2-3; V: TRBV28; D: NA; size: NA; CDR3: CALSSQRDTQYF; DNA: TGTGCCCTTAGCAGCCAGCGGGATACGCAGTATTTT
J: TRBJ2-1; V: TRBV4-2; D: NA; size: once; CDR3: CASSPPDTNNEQFF; DNA: TGTGCCAGCAGCCCCCCGGACACAAACAATGAGCAGTTCTTC
J: TRBJ2-1; V: TRBV9; D: TRBD1; size: NA; CDR3: CASRETGSYNEQFF; DNA: TGTGCCAGCAGGGAGACAGGGTCCTACAATGAGCAGTTCTTC
J: TRBJ2-7; V: TRBV27; D: NA; size: NA; CDR3: CASSYGSLGEQYF; DNA: TGTGCCAGCAGTTACGGGTCGCTGGGCGAGCAGTACTTC
J: TRBJ2-3; V: TRBV28; D: TRBD2; size: NA; CDR3: CASSLLLAGADTQYF; DNA: TGTGCCAGCAGTTTATTACTAGCGGGAGCAGATACGCAGTATTTT
J: TRBJ2-7; V: TRBV27; D: NA; size: once; CDR3: CASSLQAVGGYEQYF; DNA: TGTGCCAGCAGTCTGCAAGCGGTGGGCGGTTACGAGCAGTACTTC
J: TRBJ2-5; V: TRBV27; D: TRBD2; size: NA; CDR3: CASSFETGGLETQYF; DNA: TGTGCCAGCAGTTTTGAAACGGGAGGTCTAGAGACCCAGTACTTC
J: TRBJ2-2; V: TRBV5-1; D: TRBD2; size: NA; CDR3: CASSRRQSQRAGGPIAGELFF; DNA: TGCGCCAGCAGCCGTCGACAGAGCCAACGAGCGGGAGGGCCGATAGCCGGGGAGCTGTTTTTT
J: TRBJ1-4; V: TRBV9; D: TRBD1; size: NA; CDR3: CASSAAGGINEKLFF; DNA: TGTGCCAGCAGCGCCGCAGGGGGCATTAATGAAAAACTGTTTTTT
J: TRBJ2-1; V: TRBV6-5; D: NA; size: NA; CDR3: CASSYSAAIIYNEQFF; DNA: TGTGCCAGCAGTTACTCCGCAGCGATTATTTACAATGAGCAGTTCTTC
J: TRBJ2-7; V: TRBV5-1; D: NA; size: NA; CDR3: CASSLDPASRAYEQYF; DNA: TGCGCCAGCAGCTTGGATCCAGCTAGCAGAGCCTACGAGCAGTACTTC
J: TRBJ2-1; V: TRBV29-1; D: TRBD2; size: NA; CDR3: CSVGTSGREQFF; DNA: TGCAGCGTGGGTACTAGCGGCCGCGAGCAGTTCTTC
J: TRBJ2-7; V: TRBV19; D: NA; size: NA; CDR3: CASASEVTYEQYF; DNA: TGTGCCAGCGCGTCGGAGGTTACCTACGAGCAGTACTTC
J: TRBJ1-1; V: TRBV5-6; D: NA; size: NA; CDR3: CASTGIGGVTEAFF; DNA: TGTGCCAGCACCGGGATAGGGGGGGTCACTGAAGCTTTCTTT
J: TRBJ2-3; V: TRBV27; D: TRBD2; size: once; CDR3: CASSLLASGIGTDTQYF; DNA: TGTGCCAGCAGTTTATTGGCTAGCGGGATCGGGACAGATACGCAGTATTTT